A single TCR beta chain is shown here with its context. This entry is derived from a study of T-cell memory formation after mild COVID-19. Overall study: Across donors, TCR clusters were largely donor specific.

MiXCR was run by TCRdb on the 5' RACE reads, yielding one entry per CDR3 protein. This table has hundreds of thousands of distinct CDR3 sequences, about 24% appearing once. Trimming cost V 5 bases and J 8 bases; bases outside gene matches: 10. Germline V gives CDR1 SGHVS, CDR2 FQNEAQ. The CDR3 totals 16 residues. The sequence came from an adult woman who had mild COVID-19 (a few samples of this study predate the infection). Cell type and time point are not known. Source material: PBMCs or a T cell subset sorted from them (not recorded which). The chain uses TRBV7-8 and TRBJ2-1, with 12 bases fitting TRBD2. DNA of the CDR3: TGTGCCAGCAGCACGCGACTAGCGGGAGCGGTGGATGAGCAGTTCTTC. Encoded protein: CASSTRLAGAVDEQFF. Full variable domain (rest looked up from reference TRBV7-8 and TRBJ2-1): GAGVSQSPRYKVAKRGQDVALRCDPISGHVSLFWYQQALGQGPEFLTYFQNEAQLDKSGLPSDRFFAERPEGSVSTLKIQRTQQEDSAVYLCASSTRLAGAVDEQFFGPGTRLTVL.